This T cell receptor beta chain was identified during a study of T-cell reconstitution after alpha-beta-depleted transplantation in children. Study results and limitations: T-cell numbers and diversity, one year after transplant, stemmed largely from T cells that were newly produced. The study reportedly traced alpha-beta T cells about two months after transplant to several hundred expanded graft clones. Diversity of TCRbeta at day 60 was high in some patients, arising from surviving recipient T cells and thymic progenitors.

A note on this clonotype: Its antigen is currently unknown.

This CDR3 comprises 16 residues. Germline-derived CDR1 and CDR2 are SGHRS and YFSETQ. Trimming cost V 0 bases and J 1 base, with 13 bases left between them. The authors prepared the TCRbeta library with unique molecular identifiers. TCRdb recomputed calls from the PCR reads with MiXCR, one row per CDR3 protein. The sample has 200,000 to 250,000 distinct CDR3 sequences, roughly 23% seen once; the top ten hold less than 3.5%. The chain couples TRBV5-1 to TRBJ2-5, with D tentatively TRBD1 or TRBD2 (5 bases each). This TCR derives from a girl aged 2 to 9 with Fanconi anemia, due to receive a stem cell transplant. Sequencing was performed on PBMCs, taken before TCRalphabeta/CD19-depleted stem cell transplant. CDR3 DNA: TGCGCCAGCAGCTTGGGGGGACCCTCGGGCCAAGAGACCCAGTACTTC. The encoded protein is CASSLGGPSGQETQYF.